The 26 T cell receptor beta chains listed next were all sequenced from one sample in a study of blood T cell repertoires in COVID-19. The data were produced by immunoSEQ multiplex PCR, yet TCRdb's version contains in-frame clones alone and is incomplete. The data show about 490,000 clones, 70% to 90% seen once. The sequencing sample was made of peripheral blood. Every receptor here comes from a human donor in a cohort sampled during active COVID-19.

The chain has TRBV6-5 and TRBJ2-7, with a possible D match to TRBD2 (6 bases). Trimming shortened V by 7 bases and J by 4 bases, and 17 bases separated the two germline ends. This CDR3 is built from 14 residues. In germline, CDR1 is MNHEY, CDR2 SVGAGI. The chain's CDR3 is CASKFRDLGYEQYF. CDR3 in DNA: TGTGCCAGCAAATTTAGGGACTTAGGGTACGAGCAGTACTTC.

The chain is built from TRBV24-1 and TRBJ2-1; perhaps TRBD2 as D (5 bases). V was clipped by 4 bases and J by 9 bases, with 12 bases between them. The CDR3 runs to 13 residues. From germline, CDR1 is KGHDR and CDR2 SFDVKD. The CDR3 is CATSDRTRAEQFF. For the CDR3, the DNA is TGTGCCACCAGTGACCGGACGCGGGCTGAGCAGTTCTTC.

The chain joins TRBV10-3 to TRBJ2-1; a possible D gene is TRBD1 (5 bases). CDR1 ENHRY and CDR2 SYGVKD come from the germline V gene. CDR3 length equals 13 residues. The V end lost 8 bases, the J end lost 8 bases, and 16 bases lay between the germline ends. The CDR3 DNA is TGTGCCATCCGTGGGGCCGTCACGGATGAGCAGTTCTTC. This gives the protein CAIRGAVTDEQFF.

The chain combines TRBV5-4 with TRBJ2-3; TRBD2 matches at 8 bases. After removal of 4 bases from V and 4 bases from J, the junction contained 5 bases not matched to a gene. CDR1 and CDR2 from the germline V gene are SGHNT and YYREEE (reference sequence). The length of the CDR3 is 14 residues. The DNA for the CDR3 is TGTGCCAGCAGCCCCCAAGCGGGAGCAGATACGCAGTATTTT. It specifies CASSPQAGADTQYF.

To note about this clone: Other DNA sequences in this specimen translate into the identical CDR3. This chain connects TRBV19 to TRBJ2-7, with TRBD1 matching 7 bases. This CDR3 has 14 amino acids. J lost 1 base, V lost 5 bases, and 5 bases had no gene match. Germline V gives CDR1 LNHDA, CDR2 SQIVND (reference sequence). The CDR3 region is CASSPDRASYEQYF. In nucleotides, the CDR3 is TGTGCCAGTAGTCCCGACAGGGCTTCCTACGAGCAGTACTTC. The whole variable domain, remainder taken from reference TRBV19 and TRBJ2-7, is DGGITQSPKYLFRKEGQNVTLSCEQNLNHDAMYWYRQDPGQGLRLIYYSQIVNDFQKGDIAEGYSVSREKKESFPLTVTSAQKNPTAFYLCASSPDRASYEQYFGPGTRLTVT.

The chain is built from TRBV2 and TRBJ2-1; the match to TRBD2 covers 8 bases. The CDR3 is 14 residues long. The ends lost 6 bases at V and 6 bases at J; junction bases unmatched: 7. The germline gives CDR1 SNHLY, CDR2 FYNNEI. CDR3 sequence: CASSQRESSNEQFF. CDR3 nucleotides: TGTGCCAGCAGCCAGCGGGAGTCATCCAATGAGCAGTTCTTC. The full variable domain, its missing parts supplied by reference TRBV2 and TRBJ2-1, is EPEVTQTPSHQVTQMGQEVILRCVPISNHLYFYWYRQILGQKVEFLVSFYNNEISEKSEIFDDQFSVERPDGSNFTLKIRSTKLEDSAMYFCASSQRESSNEQFFGPGTRLTVL.

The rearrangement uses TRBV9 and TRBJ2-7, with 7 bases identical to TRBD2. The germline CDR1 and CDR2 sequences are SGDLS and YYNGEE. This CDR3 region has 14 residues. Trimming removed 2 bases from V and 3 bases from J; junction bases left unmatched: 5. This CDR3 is CASSVGLEIYEQYF. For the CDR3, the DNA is TGTGCCAGCAGCGTCGGACTAGAGATCTACGAGCAGTACTTC. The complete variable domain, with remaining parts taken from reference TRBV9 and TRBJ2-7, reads DSGVTQTPKHLITATGQRVTLRCSPRSGDLSVYWYQQSLDQGLQFLIQYYNGEERAKGNILERFSAQQFPDLHSELNLSSLELGDSALYFCASSVGLEIYEQYFGPGTRLTVT.

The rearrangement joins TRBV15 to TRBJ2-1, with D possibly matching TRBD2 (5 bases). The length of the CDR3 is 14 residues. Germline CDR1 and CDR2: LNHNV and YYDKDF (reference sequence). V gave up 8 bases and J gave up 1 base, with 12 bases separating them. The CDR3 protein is CATGSSSSYNEQFF. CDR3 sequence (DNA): TGTGCCACCGGGAGTTCCAGTTCCTACAATGAGCAGTTCTTC.

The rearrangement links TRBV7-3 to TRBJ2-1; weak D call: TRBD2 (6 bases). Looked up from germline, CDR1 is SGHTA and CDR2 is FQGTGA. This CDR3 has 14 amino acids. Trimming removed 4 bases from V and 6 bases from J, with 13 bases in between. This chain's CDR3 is CASSSRWRANEQFF. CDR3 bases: TGTGCCAGCAGCTCACGTTGGAGGGCCAATGAGCAGTTCTTC.

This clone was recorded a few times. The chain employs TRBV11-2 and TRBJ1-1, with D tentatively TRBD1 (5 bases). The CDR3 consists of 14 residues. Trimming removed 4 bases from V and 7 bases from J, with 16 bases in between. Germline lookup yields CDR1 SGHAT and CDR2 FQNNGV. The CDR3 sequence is CASSSVSWGGEAFF. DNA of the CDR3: TGTGCCAGCAGCTCTGTGAGCTGGGGCGGTGAAGCTTTCTTT. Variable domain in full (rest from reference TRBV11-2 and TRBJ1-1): EAGVAQSPRYKIIEKRQSVAFWCNPISGHATLYWYQQILGQGPKLLIQFQNNGVVDDSQLPKDRFSAERLKGVDSTLKIQPAKLEDSAVYLCASSSVSWGGEAFFGQGTRLTVV.

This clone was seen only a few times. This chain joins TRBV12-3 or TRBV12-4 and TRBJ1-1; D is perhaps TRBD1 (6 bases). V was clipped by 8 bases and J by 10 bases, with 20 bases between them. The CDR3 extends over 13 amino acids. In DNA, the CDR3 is TGTGCCAGCCTTTTGCAGGGGCCGTTAGGAGCTTTCTTT. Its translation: CASLLQGPLGAFF.

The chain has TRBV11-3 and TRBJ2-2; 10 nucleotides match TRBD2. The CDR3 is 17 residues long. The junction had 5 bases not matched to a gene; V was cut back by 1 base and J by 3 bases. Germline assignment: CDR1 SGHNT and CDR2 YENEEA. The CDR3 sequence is CASSLGSGRTYTGELFF. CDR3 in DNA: TGTGCCAGCAGCTTAGGTAGCGGGAGGACATACACCGGGGAGCTGTTTTTT.

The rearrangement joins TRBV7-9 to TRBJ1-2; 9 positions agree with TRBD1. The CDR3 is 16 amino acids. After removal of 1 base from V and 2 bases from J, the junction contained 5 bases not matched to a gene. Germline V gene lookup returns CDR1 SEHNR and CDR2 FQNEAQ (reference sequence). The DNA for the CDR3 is TGTGCCAGCAGCTTAGAGTGGGACAGGGCCAACTATGGCTACACCTTC. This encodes CASSLEWDRANYGYTF.

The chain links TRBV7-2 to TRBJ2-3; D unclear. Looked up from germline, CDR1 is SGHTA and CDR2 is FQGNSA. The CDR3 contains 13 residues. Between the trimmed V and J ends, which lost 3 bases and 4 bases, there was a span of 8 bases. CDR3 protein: CASSFRSPDTQYF. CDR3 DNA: TGTGCCAGCAGCTTCCGTTCCCCAGATACGCAGTATTTT.

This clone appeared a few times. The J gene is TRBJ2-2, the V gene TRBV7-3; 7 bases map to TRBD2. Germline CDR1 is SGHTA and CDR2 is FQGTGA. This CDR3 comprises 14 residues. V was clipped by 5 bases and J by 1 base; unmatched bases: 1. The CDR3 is CASSPSGNTGELFF. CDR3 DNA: TGTGCCAGCAGCCCTAGCGGGAACACCGGGGAGCTGTTTTTT.

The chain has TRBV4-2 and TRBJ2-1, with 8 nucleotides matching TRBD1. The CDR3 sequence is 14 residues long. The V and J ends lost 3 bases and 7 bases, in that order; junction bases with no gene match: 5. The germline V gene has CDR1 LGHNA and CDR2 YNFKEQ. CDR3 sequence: CASSQQGAGNEQFF. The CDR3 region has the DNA TGTGCCAGCAGCCAGCAGGGGGCAGGAAATGAGCAGTTCTTC.

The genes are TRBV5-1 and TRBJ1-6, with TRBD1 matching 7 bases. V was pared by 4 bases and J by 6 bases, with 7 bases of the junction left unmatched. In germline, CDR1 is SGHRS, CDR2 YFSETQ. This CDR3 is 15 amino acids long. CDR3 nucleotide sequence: TGCGCCAGCAGCCCGTCCGGGACAGCTAATTCACCCCTCCACTTT. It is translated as CASSPSGTANSPLHF.

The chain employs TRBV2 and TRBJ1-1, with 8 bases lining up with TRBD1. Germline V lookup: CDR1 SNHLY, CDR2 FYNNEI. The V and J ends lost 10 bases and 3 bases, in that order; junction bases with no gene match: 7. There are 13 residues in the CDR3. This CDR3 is CATRTGMDTEAFF. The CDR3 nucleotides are TGTGCCACCAGGACAGGGATGGACACTGAAGCTTTCTTT.

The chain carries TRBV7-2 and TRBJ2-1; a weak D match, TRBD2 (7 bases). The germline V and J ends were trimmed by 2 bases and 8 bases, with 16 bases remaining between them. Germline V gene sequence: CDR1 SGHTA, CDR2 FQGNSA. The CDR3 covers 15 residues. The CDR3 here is CASSLRGGRVDEQFF. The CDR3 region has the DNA TGTGCCAGCAGCTTAAGAGGGGGGAGGGTCGATGAGCAGTTCTTC.

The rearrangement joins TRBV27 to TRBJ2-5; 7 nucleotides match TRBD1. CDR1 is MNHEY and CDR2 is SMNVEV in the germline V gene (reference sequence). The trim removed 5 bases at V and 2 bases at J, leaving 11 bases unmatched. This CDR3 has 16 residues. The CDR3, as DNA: TGTGCCAGCAGTCCCCATCCGGGACAGAGACAAGAGACCCAGTACTTC. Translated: CASSPHPGQRQETQYF.

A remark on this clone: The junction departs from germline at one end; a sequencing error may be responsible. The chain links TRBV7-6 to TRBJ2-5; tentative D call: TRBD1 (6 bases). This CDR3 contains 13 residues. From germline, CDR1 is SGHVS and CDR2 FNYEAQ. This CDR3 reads CASSSPGQVTQYF. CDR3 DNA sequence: TGTGCCAGCAGCTCTCCGGGACAAGTGACCCAGTACTTC.

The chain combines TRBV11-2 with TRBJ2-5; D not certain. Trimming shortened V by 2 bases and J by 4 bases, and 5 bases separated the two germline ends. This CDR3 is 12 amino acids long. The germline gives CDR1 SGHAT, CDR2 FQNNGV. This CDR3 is CASSLLPETQYF. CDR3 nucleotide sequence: TGTGCCAGCAGCTTACTTCCAGAGACCCAGTACTTC.

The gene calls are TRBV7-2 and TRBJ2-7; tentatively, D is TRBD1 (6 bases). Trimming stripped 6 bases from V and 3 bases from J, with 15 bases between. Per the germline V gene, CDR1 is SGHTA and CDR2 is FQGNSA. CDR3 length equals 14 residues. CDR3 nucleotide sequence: TGTGCCAGCAGTCATCCGGGACAACTCTACGAGCAGTACTTC. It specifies CASSHPGQLYEQYF.

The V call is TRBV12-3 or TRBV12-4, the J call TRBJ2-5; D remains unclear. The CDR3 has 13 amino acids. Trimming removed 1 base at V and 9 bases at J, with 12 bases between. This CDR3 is CASSLEASTSQYF. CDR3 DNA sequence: TGTGCCAGCAGTTTAGAAGCGAGCACGTCCCAGTACTTC.

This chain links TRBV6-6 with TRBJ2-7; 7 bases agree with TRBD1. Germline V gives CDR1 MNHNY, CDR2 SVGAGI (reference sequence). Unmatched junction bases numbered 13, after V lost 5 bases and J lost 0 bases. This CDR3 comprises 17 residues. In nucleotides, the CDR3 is TGTGCCAGCAGTCACCTGAGGCGCCGGGACAGCTCCTACGAGCAGTACTTC. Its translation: CASSHLRRRDSSYEQYF.

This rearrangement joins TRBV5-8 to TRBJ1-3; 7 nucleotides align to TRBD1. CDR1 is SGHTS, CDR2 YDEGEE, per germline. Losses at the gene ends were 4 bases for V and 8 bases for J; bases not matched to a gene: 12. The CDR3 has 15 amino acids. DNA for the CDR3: TGTGCCAGCAGCGGAACCGGGACAGTCGGTTACACCATATATTTT. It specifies CASSGTGTVGYTIYF.